These 6 T cell receptor beta chains were all obtained from the same sample, sequenced in a study of T cell responses to AZD1222 COVID-19 vaccine. Data came from immunoSEQ multiplex PCR; TCRdb stores just in-frame clones and leaves some out. Altogether tens of thousands of clones are present, 80% to 90% being singletons, with the ten largest covering more than 12%. The input for sequencing was peripheral blood, taken on day 0 of AZD1222 vaccination. These receptors were collected from an adult in good health.

This chain links TRBV14 with TRBJ2-7, with 11 bases fitting TRBD1. The CDR3 length is 15 residues. Germline V gene lookup returns CDR1 SGHDN and CDR2 FVKESK. V was pared by 6 bases and J by 3 bases, with 7 bases of the junction left unmatched. The CDR3 region has the DNA TGTGCCAGCAGAGAGACCGGGACAGGGGGCTACGAGCAGTACTTC. Amino acid sequence: CASRETGTGGYEQYF.

The chain employs TRBV2 and TRBJ1-1, with D unclear. In germline, CDR1 is SNHLY, CDR2 FYNNEI. V was shortened by 7 bases and J by 0 bases, with 9 bases between the two germline ends. CDR3 size: 13 residues. The DNA of the CDR3 is TGTGCCAGCAAGTCAGACATGAACACTGAAGCTTTCTTT. This encodes CASKSDMNTEAFF.

This chain joins TRBV6-1 and TRBJ1-5; no firm D call. The germline V gene encodes CDR1 MNHNS and CDR2 SASEGT. This CDR3 has 12 amino acids. Trimming pared 3 bases from V and 8 bases from J, leaving 8 bases between. The CDR3 sequence: CASSDLGEPQHF. The CDR3 coding sequence is TGTGCCAGCAGTGATCTGGGAGAGCCCCAGCATTTT.

This clone was observed a few times. The chain is built from TRBV10-3 and TRBJ1-1, with a possible D match to TRBD1 (6 bases). The V gene lost 2 bases and the J gene lost 6 bases, with 10 bases spanning the gap. The CDR3 consists of 13 residues. Germline lookup yields CDR1 ENHRY and CDR2 SYGVKD. The CDR3 nucleotides read TGTGCCATCAGTGAGCAGGGGTTATCTGAAGCTTTCTTT. Its protein product is CAISEQGLSEAFF.

This clone came up once. The V and J genes are TRBV10-1 and TRBJ1-6, with TRBD1 as a possible D gene (6 bases). The CDR3 consists of 15 residues. The germline V and J ends were trimmed by 8 bases and 9 bases, with 20 bases remaining between them. Germline lookup yields CDR1 WNHNN and CDR2 SYGVQD (reference sequence). The CDR3 nucleotides read TGCGCCAGCCGGGAGGGGCACAGGGAGGGTTCACCCCTCCACTTT. Translated, it gives CASREGHREGSPLHF.

This clone appeared a few times. V gene TRBV6-5 combines with J gene TRBJ2-7; TRBD1 agrees at 12 bases. The trim removed 7 bases at V and 4 bases at J, leaving 2 bases unmatched. This CDR3 spans 13 amino acids. The V gene's germline CDR1 is MNHEY and CDR2 SVGAGI. The CDR3 DNA reads as TGTGCCAGCATGGGACAGGGGGCATACGAGCAGTACTTC. Protein sequence: CASMGQGAYEQYF.